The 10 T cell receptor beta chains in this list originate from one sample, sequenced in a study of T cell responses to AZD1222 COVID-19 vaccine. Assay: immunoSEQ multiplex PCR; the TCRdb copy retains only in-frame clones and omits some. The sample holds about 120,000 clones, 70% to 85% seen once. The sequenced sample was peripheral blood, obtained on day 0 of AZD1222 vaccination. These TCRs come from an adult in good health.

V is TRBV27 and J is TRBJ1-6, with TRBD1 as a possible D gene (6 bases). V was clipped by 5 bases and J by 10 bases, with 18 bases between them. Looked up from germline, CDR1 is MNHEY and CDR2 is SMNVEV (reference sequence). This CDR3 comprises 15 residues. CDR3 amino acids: CASSRQQGSQSPLHF. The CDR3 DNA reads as TGTGCCAGCAGTCGTCAACAGGGCTCTCAATCACCCCTCCACTTT.

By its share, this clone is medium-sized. CDR3 bases: TGTGCCAGCAGTGAAAATGGGGTGGGGTGGGCAACTAATGAAAAACTGTTTTTT. This sequence encodes CASSENGVGWATNEKLFF. The genes are TRBV6-1 and TRBJ1-4; D ambiguous. The V and J ends lost 2 bases and 0 bases respectively, with 16 bases between them. Germline-derived CDR1 and CDR2 are MNHNS and SASEGT. The CDR3 spans 18 residues.

The DNA for the CDR3 is TGTGCCAGCAGAAACCCAACAGGGGGCGCCGACTATGGCTACACCTTC. Translated, it gives CASRNPTGGADYGYTF. The chain joins TRBV5-6 to TRBJ1-2; TRBD1 agrees at 9 bases. Germline CDR1 and CDR2: SGHDT and YYEEEE. The CDR3 length is 16 residues. Trimming took 5 bases from V and 3 from J; bases not matched to a gene: 11.

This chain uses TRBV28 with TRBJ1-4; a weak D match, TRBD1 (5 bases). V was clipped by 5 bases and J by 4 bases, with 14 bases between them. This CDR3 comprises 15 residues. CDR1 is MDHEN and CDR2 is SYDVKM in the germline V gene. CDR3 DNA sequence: TGTGCCAGCAGTGCCCCCGGGGGAGATAATGAAAAACTGTTTTTT. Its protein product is CASSAPGGDNEKLFF.

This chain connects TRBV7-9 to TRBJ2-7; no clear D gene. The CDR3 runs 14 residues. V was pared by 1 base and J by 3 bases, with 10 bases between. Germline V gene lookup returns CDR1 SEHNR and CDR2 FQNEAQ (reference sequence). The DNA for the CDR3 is TGTGCCAGCAGCTTAGTAGCAGCAAACTACGAGCAGTACTTC. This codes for CASSLVAANYEQYF. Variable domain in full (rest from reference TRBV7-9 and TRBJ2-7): DTGVSQNPRHKITKRGQNVTFRCDPISEHNRLYWYRQTLGQGPEFLTYFQNEAQLEKSRLLSDRFSAERPKGSFSTLEIQRTEQGDSAMYLCASSLVAANYEQYFGPGTRLTVT.

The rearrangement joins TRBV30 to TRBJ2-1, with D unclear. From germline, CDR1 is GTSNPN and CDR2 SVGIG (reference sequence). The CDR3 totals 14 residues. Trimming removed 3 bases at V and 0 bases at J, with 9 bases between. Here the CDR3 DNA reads TGTGCCTGGAGGAAGGCGAGCTCCTACAATGAGCAGTTCTTC. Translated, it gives CAWRKASSYNEQFF.

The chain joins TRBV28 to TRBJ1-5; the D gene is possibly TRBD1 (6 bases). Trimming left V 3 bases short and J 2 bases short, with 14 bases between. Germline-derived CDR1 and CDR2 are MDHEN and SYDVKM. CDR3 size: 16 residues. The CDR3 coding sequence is TGTGCCAGCAGTTTCGAGCAGGGGATGGGCAATCAGCCCCAGCATTTT. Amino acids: CASSFEQGMGNQPQHF.

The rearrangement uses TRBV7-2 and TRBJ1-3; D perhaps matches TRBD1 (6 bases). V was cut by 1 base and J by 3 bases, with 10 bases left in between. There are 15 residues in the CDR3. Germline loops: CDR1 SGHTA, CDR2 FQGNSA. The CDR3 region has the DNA TGTGCCAGCAGCTTAGTTCGGGGGCTTGGAAACACCATATATTTT. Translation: CASSLVRGLGNTIYF.

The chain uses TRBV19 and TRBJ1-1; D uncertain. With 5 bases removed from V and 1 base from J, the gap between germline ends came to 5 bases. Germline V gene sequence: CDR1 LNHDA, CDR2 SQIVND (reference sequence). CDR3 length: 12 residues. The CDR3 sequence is CASSFENTEAFF. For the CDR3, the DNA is TGTGCCAGTAGTTTCGAGAACACTGAAGCTTTCTTT. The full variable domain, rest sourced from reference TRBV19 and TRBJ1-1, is DGGITQSPKYLFRKEGQNVTLSCEQNLNHDAMYWYRQDPGQGLRLIYYSQIVNDFQKGDIAEGYSVSREKKESFPLTVTSAQKNPTAFYLCASSFENTEAFFGQGTRLTVV.

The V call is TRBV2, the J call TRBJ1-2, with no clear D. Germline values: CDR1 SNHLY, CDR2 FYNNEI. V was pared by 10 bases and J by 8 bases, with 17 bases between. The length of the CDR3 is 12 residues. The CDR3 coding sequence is TGTGCCATTAATGACGCCTCTCGGGGCTACACCTTC. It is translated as CAINDASRGYTF.